The sequence of this TCR beta chain was determined in a study of blood T cell repertoires in COVID-19. Whole-study context: In each case, the material was cDNA or gDNA derived from T cells, B-cell-depleted T cells, or PBMCs.

V shed 6 bases and J 1 base; nucleotides not matched to a gene: 7. CDR3 length: 15 residues. Germline V lookup: CDR1 LGHDT, CDR2 YNNKEL (reference sequence). Study processing details: Reference gene primers were amplified, and this amplification served to estimate nucleated cell counts. Sequencing was performed with immunoSEQ multiplex PCR; in TCRdb, only in-frame clones are kept and a portion is missing. The D gene and trimming were derived from the DNA, and the V and J assignments and clone size from that table. Here the sample spans 250,000 to 300,000 clones, around 89% being singletons. The TCR comes from a woman in her sixties or seventies with acute or convalescent COVID-19. The chain carries TRBV3-1 (or the pseudogene TRBV3-2) and TRBJ1-1; 8 bases are a match to TRBD1. Sequencing used peripheral blood. CDR3 coding DNA: TGTGCCAGCAGGGACTGGGGGACAGGGAACACTGAAGCTTTCTTT. Its protein product is CASRDWGTGNTEAFF.